Each of the 22 T cell receptor beta chains below was sequenced from the same sample in a study of regulatory T cells in long-lasting Graves disease. CDR3 regions were amplified by Arm-PCR using iRepertoire HTBI primers to build TCR beta libraries. TCRdb redid the calling of the multiplex PCR reads with MiXCR, one entry per CDR3 protein. The repertoire consists of around 400,000 distinct CDR3 sequences, with roughly 20% occurring once and the leading ten covering around 30%. Time point in this sample: persistent/refractory GD, antithyroid drugs over 5 years with positive TRAb. PBMC RNA was the source of the TCR library. The sample here was peripheral blood mononuclear cells (PBMCs), taken when the disease was refractory, from a patient treated with antithyroid drugs. These receptors were taken from a middle-aged woman with Graves disease.

Worth noting for this clonotype: A far larger clone is just one base off, so this is likely a read error. The chain couples TRBV2 to TRBJ1-2; tentatively, D is TRBD1 (5 bases). The CDR3 extends over 18 amino acids. Trimming took 5 bases from V and 0 from J, leaving 22 bases between them. Per germline, CDR1 SNHLY and CDR2 FYNNEI. For the CDR3, the DNA is TGTGCCAGCAGTTTATCTAGGGAGGGGATGCTCACTAACTATGGCTACACCTTC. It yields the protein CASSLSREGMLTNYGYTF. Full variable domain (missing parts from reference TRBV2 and TRBJ1-2): EPEVTQTPSHQVTQMGQEVILRCVPISNHLYFYWYRQILGQKVEFLVSFYNNEISEKSEIFDDQFSVERPDGSNFTLKIRSTKLEDSAMYFCASSLSREGMLTNYGYTFGSGTRLTVV.

This clonotype has ten or more counts. The rearrangement uses TRBV27 and TRBJ1-1; unclear D gene. Trimming shortened V by 7 bases and J by 4 bases, and 13 bases separated the two germline ends. This CDR3 spans 13 amino acids. The germline CDR1 and CDR2 sequences are MNHEY and SMNVEV (reference sequence). DNA for the CDR3: TGTGCCAGCACCCCTCATTGGGGCACTGAAGCTTTCTTT. It is translated as CASTPHWGTEAFF.

This clonotype has a count of ten or more. The rearrangement links TRBV12-3 or TRBV12-4 to TRBJ2-7; D gene ambiguous. CDR3 length: 13 amino acids. The ends were cut back, 3 bases at V and 0 bases at J, with 6 bases in the middle. The CDR3: CASSLTYSYEQYF. CDR3 nucleotide sequence: TGTGCCAGCAGTTTGACCTACTCCTACGAGCAGTACTTC.

On this clonotype itself: This may come from a read error, since a much larger clone is one base off. The genes are TRBV28 and TRBJ1-5; D unclear. The CDR3 has 13 residues. Germline-derived CDR1 and CDR2 are MDHEN and SYDVKM. Trimming took off 6 bases at V and 11 bases at J, with 17 bases between the two ends. CDR3 nucleotides: TGTGCCAGCAGCCTCGCGGGAATCTGGACCCAGCATTTT. Translating gives CASSLAGIWTQHF.

This clonotype was picked up many times. The rearrangement links TRBV5-1 to TRBJ2-7, with no clear D. V gave up 2 bases and J gave up 0 bases, with 9 bases separating them. The CDR3 is 14 residues long. Germline V gene sequence: CDR1 SGHRS, CDR2 YFSETQ. The CDR3 nucleotides read TGCGCCAGCAGCTTCTCACTGAACTCCTACGAGCAGTACTTC. Translation gives CASSFSLNSYEQYF.

This clonotype was recorded many times. The rearrangement uses TRBV12-3 or TRBV12-4 and TRBJ1-1; 7 bases align to TRBD1. The CDR3 has 14 residues. J was trimmed by 4 bases and V by 1 base; bases with no gene match: 3. CDR3: CASSLDQGGTEAFF. Written as DNA, the CDR3 is TGTGCCAGCAGTTTAGACCAGGGGGGCACTGAAGCTTTCTTT.

This clonotype came up a few times. The chain joins TRBV29-1 to TRBJ1-3; D gene unclear. Deletions cut 3 bases from V and 7 bases from J, with 13 bases between. Germline V lookup: CDR1 SQVTM, CDR2 ANQGSEA. The CDR3 is made up of 13 amino acids. The CDR3 DNA is TGCAGCGTTGAGGTCAGCTTCGGGAACACCATATATTTT. Translated: CSVEVSFGNTIYF.

A few counts support this clonotype. This chain links TRBV6-1 with TRBJ2-7; D possibly corresponds to TRBD1 (6 bases). The germline V and J ends were trimmed by 5 bases and 2 bases, with 10 bases remaining between them. CDR1 is MNHNS, CDR2 SASEGT, per germline. The CDR3 totals 13 residues. CDR3 sequence (DNA): TGTGCCAGCAGTCGGGCAGGGGCCTACGAGCAGTACTTC. It codes for CASSRAGAYEQYF.

The count of this clonotype is one. This may be a read error: a much more frequent sequence differs by one nucleotide. The V and J genes are TRBV28 and TRBJ2-4; no firm D call. Germline CDR1 is MDHEN and CDR2 is SYDVKM. Trimming took 5 bases from V and 9 from J, leaving 20 bases between them. The CDR3 contains 15 residues. This CDR3 is CASSPRDGQLGIQYF. The CDR3 coding sequence is TGTGCCAGCAGTCCCCGAGACGGGCAATTGGGCATTCAGTACTTC. The whole variable domain, remainder taken from reference TRBV28 and TRBJ2-4, is DVKVTQSSRYLVKRTGEKVFLECVQDMDHENMFWYRQDPGLGLRLIYFSYDVKMKEKGDIPEGYSVSREKKERFSLILESASTNQTSMYLCASSPRDGQLGIQYFGAGTRLSVL.

V and J are TRBV3-1 and TRBJ2-7; D is ambiguous. Germline CDR1 is LGHDT and CDR2 is YNNKEL (reference sequence). This CDR3 region has 12 residues. V was shortened by 0 bases and J by 12 bases, with 12 bases between the two germline ends. The CDR3, as DNA: TGTGCCAGCAGCCAAGATTATAAGCTGAGGTACTTC. Protein: CASSQDYKLRYF.

This clonotype was observed many times. The chain is built from TRBV20-1 and TRBJ2-7; possible D gene TRBD2, 6 bases. There are 13 residues in the CDR3. Trimming pared 6 bases from V and 5 bases from J, leaving 17 bases between. The V gene's germline CDR1 is DFQATT and CDR2 SNEGSKA (reference sequence). The CDR3 is CSASTRSNHEQYF. CDR3 DNA: TGCAGTGCCTCGACTAGATCCAACCACGAGCAGTACTTC.

This clonotype was counted ten times or more. V and J are TRBV20-1 and TRBJ2-5; D gene ambiguous. This CDR3 comprises 12 residues. Germline-derived CDR1 and CDR2 are DFQATT and SNEGSKA (reference sequence). V lost 2 bases to trimming and J lost 5 bases, with 9 bases between them. The CDR3 region is CSARSGSETQYF. CDR3 DNA: TGCAGTGCTAGATCGGGCAGTGAGACCCAGTACTTC.

This clonotype was picked up a small number of times. This chain uses TRBV20-1 with TRBJ1-2, with D perhaps TRBD1 (5 bases). Between the trimmed V and J ends, which lost 0 bases and 0 bases, there was a span of 20 bases. The CDR3 totals 18 residues. The germline CDR1 and CDR2 sequences are DFQATT and SNEGSKA (reference sequence). As DNA, the CDR3 is TGCAGTGCTAGAGATCGTTGGGGCGTAGAGCCTCCTAACTATGGCTACACCTTC. It specifies CSARDRWGVEPPNYGYTF.

The chain has TRBV20-1 and TRBJ1-2, with D uncertain. Germline V lookup: CDR1 DFQATT, CDR2 SNEGSKA (reference sequence). The germline V and J ends were trimmed by 0 bases and 12 bases, with 14 bases remaining between them. CDR3 length: 12 residues. The CDR3 DNA follows: TGCAGTGCTAGAGATCGGGTCAGTGGGGACACCTTC. Its protein is CSARDRVSGDTF.

The chain joins TRBV7-9 to TRBJ2-7; D might be TRBD1 (6 bases). The CDR3 contains 12 residues. Germline CDR1 reads SEHNR; CDR2 reads FQNEAQ (reference sequence). The V end was cut by 5 bases, the J end by 8 bases, with 13 bases between. CDR3 protein: CASSDHRAKQYF. Written as DNA, the CDR3 is TGTGCCAGCAGCGACCACAGGGCCAAGCAGTACTTC.

At least ten counts were recorded for this clonotype. V is TRBV11-2 and J is TRBJ1-1; 8 nucleotides agree with TRBD1. Germline V gives CDR1 SGHAT, CDR2 FQNNGV. The J segment lost 7 bases and the V segment lost 5 bases, leaving 12 bases of the junction unmatched. CDR3 length equals 15 residues. The CDR3 spells CASSPLRRGQGEAFF. Here the CDR3 DNA reads TGTGCCAGCAGCCCCCTCCGCAGGGGGCAGGGTGAAGCTTTCTTT.

CDR3 region: CASSQGQPTEAFF. CDR3 bases: TGTGCCAGCAGCCAAGGACAGCCCACTGAAGCTTTCTTT. The chain couples TRBV3-1 to TRBJ1-1, with a possible D match to TRBD1 (5 bases). Germline values: CDR1 LGHDT, CDR2 YNNKEL (reference sequence). The CDR3 sequence is 13 residues long. The V and J ends lost 1 base and 4 bases respectively, with 7 bases between them.

This clonotype was detected many times. The CDR3 here is CANRWQETQYF. CDR3 DNA sequence: TGTGCCAATAGGTGGCAAGAGACCCAGTACTTC. The chain employs TRBV5-8 and TRBJ2-5, with D unclear. V was trimmed by 9 bases and J by 2 bases, leaving 8 bases between them. The CDR3 consists of 11 residues. The germline CDR1 and CDR2 sequences are SGHTS and YDEGEE. Supplemented by reference TRBV5-8 and TRBJ2-5, the full variable domain reads EAGVTQSPTHLIKTRGQQATLRCSPISGHTSVYWYQQALGLGLQFLLWYDEGEERNRGNFPPRFSGRQFPNYSSELNVNALELEDSALYLCANRWQETQYFGPGTRLLVL.

This clonotype has a handful of counts. The rearrangement links TRBV19 to TRBJ2-7; 9 nucleotides align to TRBD1. With 9 bases clipped from V and 7 bases from J, the junction kept 16 bases outside the gene matches. This CDR3 has 15 amino acids. CDR1 is LNHDA and CDR2 is SQIVND in the germline V gene (reference sequence). CDR3 amino acids: CARTTAGQGPGEQYF. The CDR3 DNA reads as TGTGCCAGGACGACCGCAGGACAGGGGCCTGGAGAGCAGTACTTC.

This clonotype was picked up one time. The CDR3 region has the DNA TGTGCCAGCAGTTACGGGGGGGCTGGGGCCAACGTCCTGACTTTC. Its translation: CASSYGGAGANVLTF. The gene calls are TRBV6-5 and TRBJ2-6, with 7 bases that match TRBD2. This CDR3 is built from 15 residues. Trimming removed 2 bases from V and 2 bases from J; junction bases left unmatched: 0. The germline V gene encodes CDR1 MNHEY and CDR2 SVGAGI.

The chain links TRBV20-1 to TRBJ2-3; tentatively, D is TRBD2 (6 bases). This CDR3 contains 12 residues. Trimming took off 5 bases at V and 0 bases at J, with 6 bases between the two ends. Germline CDR1 and CDR2: DFQATT and SNEGSKA (reference sequence). The CDR3 is CSARESTDTQYF. CDR3 coding DNA: TGCAGTGCTCGGGAGAGCACAGATACGCAGTATTTT.

The chain is built from TRBV7-3 and TRBJ2-5; maybe TRBD1 (6 bases). In germline, CDR1 is SGHTA, CDR2 FQGTGA. There are 13 residues in the CDR3. Between the trimmed V and J ends, which lost 5 bases and 4 bases, there was a span of 11 bases. The DNA of the CDR3 is TGTGCCAGCAGCCCCACAGGGAGAGAGACCCAGTACTTC. Translating it yields CASSPTGRETQYF. Full variable domain (rest looked up from reference TRBV7-3 and TRBJ2-5): GAGVSQTPSNKVTEKGKYVELRCDPISGHTALYWYRQSLGQGPEFLIYFQGTGAADDSGLPNDRFFAVRPEGSVSTLKIQRTERGDSAVYLCASSPTGRETQYFGPGTRLLVL.